One TCR beta chain is described in this entry. Its antigen is unknown. Trimming took off 7 bases at V and 3 bases at J, with 15 bases between the two ends. The CDR3 runs to 14 residues. CDR1 and CDR2 from the germline V gene are SQVTM and ANQGSEA. The data are from a study of human T cells and chemical hapten exposure. At the level of the study: Largely, small differences in pooled library volume made per-sample TCR yields vary.

Time point indicated: patch test 3, about 24 weeks after DPC sensitization. Treatment here: therapeutic diphenylcyclopropenone sensitization with weekly scalp DPC. The template was total RNA from unfractionated whole blood. TCRdb reprocessed the RACE reads via MiXCR and lists one record per CDR3 protein. The repertoire holds about 110,000 distinct CDR3 sequences, with less than 40% as singletons. Study-wide results and caveats: Patch test score was positively correlated with the counts of PT1 expanded TCRs.

Sequencing was performed on whole blood, taken in connection with sensitization to the hapten diphenylcyclopropenone (DPC). This sequence was found in a man between 40 and 49 years old with alopecia areata. Some clones in this sample may be carry-over from other donors' samples. The chain combines TRBV29-1 with TRBJ1-4; possible D gene TRBD1, 5 bases. CDR3 loop: CSAAFGAANEKLFF. The CDR3, as DNA: TGCAGCGCCGCTTTTGGGGCTGCTAATGAAAAACTGTTTTTT.